The sequence of this TCR beta chain was determined in a study of CD8+CD57+ T cells in acquired aplastic anemia. About the research overall: Sorted CD4+ and CD8+ cell DNA averaged 3.2 ug.

Study-level findings and limits: Between patients and controls, CD8+ Simpson's diversity did not vary significantly.

The germline V gene encodes CDR1 SEHNR and CDR2 FQNEAQ (reference sequence). The CDR3 is 13 amino acids. Trimming cost V 5 bases and J 6 bases, with 13 bases left between them. Individuals selected for sequencing had exhibited CD8+CD57+ cell expansion on flow cytometry. For this clonotype: Its antigen remains unknown.

TCR beta VDJ combinations and CDR3 sequences were profiled from genomic DNA. TCRdb passed the reads through MiXCR, listing each CDR3 protein once. This sample has under 350,000 distinct CDR3 sequences, with approximately 57% found just once. The source material was sorted CD4+, CD8+, or CD8+CD57+ T cells (not recorded which) from PBMCs. The clonotype was recovered from a human donor with aplastic anemia. The V call is TRBV7-9, the J call TRBJ1-2; D is unresolved. The CDR3 loop reads CASSLRSEDGYTF. Here the CDR3 DNA reads TGTGCCAGCAGCCTTCGTTCGGAAGATGGCTACACCTTC.